This record concerns one T cell receptor (beta chain) sequence. Its antigen remains unknown. This sample stems from a study of cytomegalovirus exposure and HLA in healthy donors. Notes on the study in general: A list of approximately 160 TCR beta chains associated with cytomegalovirus was given.

The donors gave bone marrow, and they were healthy. 60 Vbeta and 13 Jbeta primers were used in PCR. Clones were read by immunoSEQ multiplex PCR, and TCRdb kept only the in-frame ones, dropping some. The sample includes about 200,000 clones, approximately 86% of them seen just once. Sequenced: PBMCs. The origin of this receptor is a woman in her 30s in good health and CMV-seronegative.

CDR3 loop: CASSIDRSNQPQHF. CDR3 coding DNA: TGTGCCAGTAGTATAGATCGGAGCAATCAGCCCCAGCATTTT. The rearrangement links TRBV19 to TRBJ1-5; D not certain. Germline assignment: CDR1 LNHDA and CDR2 SQIVND (reference sequence). V was pared by 0 bases and J by 1 base, with 4 bases between. The CDR3 length is 14 residues.